The next 31 T cell receptor beta chains were all read from a single sample in a study of regulatory and conventional T cells in breast cancer. Via MiXCR, TCRdb re-called the PCR reads, giving one row per CDR3 protein. The table has approximately 9,600 distinct CDR3 sequences, nearly 35% seen once; the top ten hold roughly 6.1%. The specimen sequenced was conventional T cells from blood. The receptor set was obtained from a male donor in good health.

This chain links TRBV7-8 with TRBJ2-5, with unresolved D. CDR1 and CDR2 (germline): SGHVS, FQNEAQ. V lost 4 bases and J lost 3, with 6 bases in between. This CDR3 spans 12 amino acids. This CDR3 is CASSSYKETQYF. The CDR3 region has the DNA TGTGCCAGCAGCTCGTATAAAGAGACCCAGTACTTC.

DNA for the CDR3: TGCAGCGGCGCGCCTCGGGGCACAGATACGCAGTATTTT. Its protein product is CSGAPRGTDTQYF. J is TRBJ2-3 and V is TRBV29-1; D is undetermined. CDR1 is SQVTM, CDR2 ANQGSEA, per germline. The length of the CDR3 is 13 residues. V lost 7 bases, J lost 1 base, and 12 bases lay in between.

The rearrangement links TRBV12-3 or TRBV12-4 to TRBJ1-2; TRBD1 might be the D (6 bases). V dropped 3 bases and J dropped 6 bases, with 20 bases sitting between them. The CDR3 has 16 amino acids. CDR3 sequence reads: CASSFGGQLKVHGYTF. CDR3 nucleotides: TGTGCCAGCAGTTTCGGGGGCCAGCTAAAAGTACATGGCTACACCTTC.

The sample holds a few counts of this clonotype. The chain has TRBV12-3 or TRBV12-4 and TRBJ2-1; D is undetermined. The CDR3 runs 11 residues. V was trimmed by 3 bases and J by 8 bases, leaving 5 bases between them. The CDR3 region has the DNA TGTGCCAGCAGTTTTTGGGATGAGCAGTTCTTC. It is translated as CASSFWDEQFF.

The rearrangement uses TRBV20-1 and TRBJ2-1; TRBD1 matches at 8 bases. Germline-derived CDR1 and CDR2 are DFQATT and SNEGSKA (reference sequence). The J segment lost 4 bases and the V segment lost 5 bases, leaving 4 bases of the junction unmatched. CDR3 length equals 13 residues. The CDR3 bases are TGCAGTGCTTTCGGACAGGGTTACAATGAGCAGTTCTTC. Protein: CSAFGQGYNEQFF.

Of note for this clonotype: At one end, the junction sequence differs from germline, possibly due to a read error. This chain connects TRBV20-1 to TRBJ2-3; TRBD2 matches 7 bases. The germline V gene encodes CDR1 DFQATT and CDR2 SNEGSKA (reference sequence). This CDR3 has 15 residues. This chain's CDR3 is CNARDSRGSTDTQYF. The CDR3 DNA sequence: TGCAATGCTAGAGATTCGCGGGGGAGCACAGATACGCAGTATTTT.

The chain recombines TRBV3-1 with TRBJ1-1, with a possible D match to TRBD1 (6 bases). The germline V and J ends were trimmed by 1 base and 4 bases, with 10 bases remaining between them. Germline CDR1 is LGHDT and CDR2 is YNNKEL (reference sequence). This CDR3 spans 14 amino acids. The chain's CDR3 is CASSQGQQGTEAFF. DNA of the CDR3: TGTGCCAGCAGCCAAGGACAACAGGGCACTGAAGCTTTCTTT.

The V and J genes are TRBV2 and TRBJ2-2; D is perhaps TRBD1 (7 bases). This CDR3 contains 14 residues. V was trimmed by 6 bases and J by 2 bases, leaving 10 bases between them. The germline CDR1 and CDR2 sequences are SNHLY and FYNNEI. As DNA, the CDR3 is TGTGCCAGCAGGCGGGACAGAAACACCGGGGAGCTGTTTTTT. Translated: CASRRDRNTGELFF.

The V and J genes are TRBV7-9 and TRBJ2-7; 9 nucleotides match TRBD1. J gave up 2 bases and V 10 bases, and 9 bases lay outside the gene matches. Germline-derived CDR1 and CDR2 are SEHNR and FQNEAQ (reference sequence). This CDR3 has 14 amino acids. The CDR3 protein is CAILPGTGTYEQYF. The DNA of the CDR3 is TGTGCCATCCTACCCGGGACAGGGACCTACGAGCAGTACTTC.

This chain links TRBV10-3 with TRBJ2-1; either TRBD1 or TRBD2 may fit D (5 bases each). The CDR3 runs 12 residues. Trimming cost V 10 bases and J 4 bases, with 11 bases left between them. In germline, CDR1 is ENHRY, CDR2 SYGVKD. CDR3 sequence: CATRDEYNEQFF. The DNA of the CDR3 is TGTGCCACCCGGGACGAATACAATGAGCAGTTCTTC.

As for this clonotype: An end of the junction differs from the germline gene, which may be a read error. V and J are TRBV2 and TRBJ1-1, with no clear D. CDR3 length: 14 amino acids. CDR1 SNHLY and CDR2 FYNNEI come from the germline V gene. CDR3 amino acids: CASREDRWDTEAFF. The CDR3 DNA follows: TGTGCCAGCAGGGAAGACCGGTGGGACACTGAAGCTTTCTTT.

This clonotype ranks as medium-sized (0.01 to 0.1%). The V call is TRBV29-1, the J call TRBJ2-7; 9 positions match TRBD2. The CDR3 consists of 14 residues. J gave up 3 bases and V 4 bases, and 7 bases lay outside the gene matches. In germline, CDR1 is SQVTM, CDR2 ANQGSEA. The CDR3 loop is CSVVLAGARYEQYF. CDR3 nucleotide sequence: TGCAGCGTTGTTTTAGCGGGGGCCCGCTACGAGCAGTACTTC.

Only a few counts were recorded for this clonotype. The chain uses TRBV6-2 or TRBV6-3 and TRBJ2-1; 9 bases align to TRBD2. V lost 5 bases to trimming and J lost 5 bases; unmatched junction nucleotides: 7. CDR3 size: 15 residues. From germline, CDR1 is MNHEY and CDR2 SVGEGT. This CDR3 is CASSPRRGGNNEQFF. CDR3 bases: TGTGCCAGCAGTCCAAGGCGGGGGGGAAACAATGAGCAGTTCTTC.

The V and J genes are TRBV7-9 and TRBJ2-2; unclear D gene. Germline V gives CDR1 SEHNR, CDR2 FQNEAQ (reference sequence). V lost 2 bases, J lost 2 bases, and 6 bases lay in between. The CDR3 is 14 residues long. The CDR3 DNA reads as TGTGCCAGCAGCTTACAGTTCAACACCGGGGAGCTGTTTTTT. Protein sequence: CASSLQFNTGELFF. Based on the CDR3 plus reference TRBV7-9 and TRBJ2-2, the full variable domain is DTGVSQNPRHKITKRGQNVTFRCDPISEHNRLYWYRQTLGQGPEFLTYFQNEAQLEKSRLLSDRFSAERPKGSFSTLEIQRTEQGDSAMYLCASSLQFNTGELFFGEGSRLTVL.

As to this clonotype: The junction does not match germline at one end; this may be a read error. The rearrangement links TRBV3-1 to TRBJ1-1; D not certain. Germline-derived CDR1 and CDR2 are LGHDT and YNNKEL (reference sequence). The CDR3 covers 13 residues. CDR3 bases: TGTGCCAGCAGCCAACAGGAGAACACTGAAGCTTCCTTT. It specifies CASSQQENTEASF.

A few counts support this clonotype. As DNA, the CDR3 is TGTGCCAGTACCCCCGGGGCGAGGGAGCTGTTTTTT. Protein sequence: CASTPGARELFF. The chain is built from TRBV28 and TRBJ2-2; perhaps D is TRBD1 or TRBD2 (5 bases each). This CDR3 is 12 amino acids long. Trimming removed 9 bases at V and 9 bases at J, with 14 bases between. CDR1 is MDHEN and CDR2 is SYDVKM in the germline V gene. Full variable domain (outside the CDR3, taken from reference TRBV28 and TRBJ2-2): DVKVTQSSRYLVKRTGEKVFLECVQDMDHENMFWYRQDPGLGLRLIYFSYDVKMKEKGDIPEGYSVSREKKERFSLILESASTNQTSMYLCASTPGARELFFGEGSRLTVL.

This clonotype was observed a handful of times. J is TRBJ1-1 and V is TRBV30; 9 bases match TRBD1. The CDR3 has 19 amino acids. V gave up 1 base and J gave up 4 bases; unmatched junction bases: 19. Per germline, CDR1 GTSNPN and CDR2 SVGIG (reference sequence). This CDR3 reads CAWSARRGIDRGWVTEAFF. The DNA for the CDR3 is TGTGCCTGGAGTGCCAGGAGGGGGATTGACAGGGGGTGGGTCACTGAAGCTTTCTTT.

Worth noting for this clonotype: A single base separates this from a much larger clone, so it may be a read error. The chain carries TRBV3-1 and TRBJ2-2; D is unclear. CDR1 LGHDT and CDR2 YNNKEL come from the germline V gene (reference sequence). V was shortened by 7 bases and J by 7 bases, with 13 bases between the two germline ends. The CDR3 has 13 residues. CDR3 loop: CASNHASVGELFF. The CDR3 DNA reads as TGTGCCAGCAACCATGCGTCAGTCGGGGAGCTGTTTTTT. Based on the CDR3 plus reference TRBV3-1 and TRBJ2-2, the full variable domain is DTAVSQTPKYLVTQMGNDKSIKCEQNLGHDTMYWYKQDSKKFLKIMFSYNNKELIINETVPNRFSPKSPDKAHLNLHINSLELGDSAVYFCASNHASVGELFFGEGSRLTVL.

The CDR3 DNA follows: TGTGCCAGCAGTTTGACTGCCGAAAGTGACTACACCTTC. This translates into CASSLTAESDYTF. This chain uses TRBV28 with TRBJ1-2; D is ambiguous. V lost 3 bases to trimming and J lost 10 bases, with 15 bases between them. CDR3 length: 13 residues. Germline V CDR1 and CDR2: MDHEN, SYDVKM.

V gene TRBV5-1 combines with J gene TRBJ2-1; D may be TRBD1 or TRBD2 (5 bases each). From germline, CDR1 is SGHRS and CDR2 YFSETQ. The CDR3 is made up of 14 amino acids. Trimming stripped 7 bases from V and 4 bases from J, with 15 bases between. This CDR3 is CASSHGTSYNEQFF. The CDR3 nucleotides read TGCGCCAGCTCACATGGGACGTCATACAATGAGCAGTTCTTC.

V usage is TRBV19 and J usage is TRBJ1-1; D not resolved. There are 11 residues in the CDR3. The germline gives CDR1 LNHDA, CDR2 SQIVND (reference sequence). With 4 bases removed from V and 6 bases from J, the gap between germline ends came to 6 bases. Here the CDR3 DNA reads TGTGCCAGTAGTAAAGGATCTGAAGCTTTCTTT. This encodes CASSKGSEAFF. Full variable domain (rest looked up from reference TRBV19 and TRBJ1-1): DGGITQSPKYLFRKEGQNVTLSCEQNLNHDAMYWYRQDPGQGLRLIYYSQIVNDFQKGDIAEGYSVSREKKESFPLTVTSAQKNPTAFYLCASSKGSEAFFGQGTRLTVV.

The rearrangement uses TRBV15 and TRBJ1-1; D perhaps matches TRBD1 (5 bases). This CDR3 is built from 16 residues. V was cut by 1 base and J by 5 bases, with 17 bases left in between. The germline gives CDR1 LNHNV, CDR2 YYDKDF (reference sequence). Here the CDR3 DNA reads TGTGCCACCAGCAGAGGGGGGGTACGCCCGAAGACTGAAGCTTTCTTT. It codes for CATSRGGVRPKTEAFF.

In this sample, this clonotype turned up a few times. The chain employs TRBV27 and TRBJ2-7, with 10 bases lining up with TRBD1. Per germline, CDR1 MNHEY and CDR2 SMNVEV (reference sequence). Germline trimming cut 6 bases from V and 6 bases from J; bases unmatched to any gene: 8. The CDR3 length is 14 residues. DNA for the CDR3: TGTGCCAGCAGGAGCCGGGACAGGGGCGGCGAGCAGTACTTC. Its translation: CASRSRDRGGEQYF.

This chain joins TRBV20-1 and TRBJ2-5; D ambiguous. Germline CDR1 DFQATT, CDR2 SNEGSKA (reference sequence). V shed 6 bases and J shed 2 bases, with 13 bases lying between them. The CDR3 is made up of 13 amino acids. The CDR3 DNA sequence: TGCAGTGCCACTCCCCCCAAGCAAGAGACCCAGTACTTC. It translates to CSATPPKQETQYF.

Regarding this clonotype: Being one base from a much bigger clone, this may be a read error. The chain couples TRBV12-3 or TRBV12-4 to TRBJ1-1, with D maybe TRBD1 (5 bases). The CDR3 loop spans 15 amino acids. The CDR3 bases are TGTGCCAGCAGTTCCCACGCTGCAGGGTCCACTGAAGCTCTCTTT. It encodes CASSSHAAGSTEALF.

As for this clonotype: At one end the junction does not follow the germline gene, possibly because of a read error. This chain uses TRBV6-6 with TRBJ2-1; D not resolved. Germline V gene sequence: CDR1 MNHNY, CDR2 SVGAGI (reference sequence). CDR3 size: 12 residues. The CDR3 nucleotides are TGTGCCAGCGGTAGAGGATTCAATAAGCAGTTCTTC. Its translation: CASGRGFNKQFF.

Concerning this clonotype itself: The junction does not match germline at one end; this may be a read error. J is TRBJ2-3 and V is TRBV6-1; tentative D call: TRBD2 (5 bases). Looked up from germline, CDR1 is MNHNS and CDR2 is SASEGT. The CDR3 spans 16 residues. CDR3 region: CASRALTSPSIDTQYF. CDR3 coding DNA: TGTGCCAGCAGAGCCTTAACGAGTCCTAGCATAGATACGCAGTATTTT.

This chain links TRBV3-1 with TRBJ2-7; no clear D. Trimming removed 0 bases at V and 6 bases at J, with 9 bases between. CDR1 and CDR2 from the germline V gene are LGHDT and YNNKEL (reference sequence). The CDR3 is made up of 13 amino acids. DNA of the CDR3: TGTGCCAGCAGCCAAGATTTTGGACGCGAGCAGTACTTC. Translation gives CASSQDFGREQYF.

The chain uses TRBV7-2 and TRBJ1-1; a possible D gene is TRBD1 (5 bases). The germline gives CDR1 SGHTA, CDR2 FQGNSA. This CDR3 has 15 amino acids. V was pared by 5 bases and J by 4 bases, with 17 bases between. As DNA, the CDR3 is TGTGCCAGCAGCCCTTCGCGGGGGGGGAGCACTGAAGCTTTCTTT. Translation: CASSPSRGGSTEAFF.

The chain has TRBV7-6 and TRBJ2-5; 8 bases match TRBD2. Germline V gene lookup returns CDR1 SGHVS and CDR2 FNYEAQ. V lost 5 bases, J lost 4 bases, and 12 bases stayed unmatched. This CDR3 comprises 16 residues. This CDR3 reads CASSPGTSLLVETQYF. CDR3 nucleotides: TGTGCCAGCAGCCCCGGGACTAGTTTATTGGTAGAGACCCAGTACTTC.

This clonotype was found a few times. Compared with germline, one end of the junction differs, possibly owing to a read error. The J gene is TRBJ2-5, the V gene TRBV20-1; tentatively, D is TRBD2 (7 bases). Germline-derived CDR1 and CDR2 are DFQATT and SNEGSKA (reference sequence). The CDR3 consists of 13 residues. The CDR3 region has the DNA TGCAGTGCTAGAAGGGGGGATTGGGGGGGCCGCTTATTC. Its translation: CSARRGDWGGRLF.